Below, 32 T cell receptor beta chains from the same sample are listed, as sequenced in a study of T cells in localized non-small cell lung cancer. Measured with immunoSEQ multiplex PCR; TCRdb has only the in-frame clones, and not every one. This sample yields 35,000 to 40,000 clones, of which more than 75% are seen a single time; approximately 6% belongs to the top ten. Source: peripheral blood, taken before any cancer treatment. Receptor source: a man aged 40 to 69 with stage I lung adenocarcinoma.

This rearrangement joins TRBV19 to TRBJ2-3; maybe TRBD2 (5 bases). CDR3 length equals 14 residues. Germline V gene data show CDR1 as LNHDA and CDR2 as SQIVND (reference sequence). Trimming shortened V by 4 bases and J by 4 bases, and 12 bases separated the two germline ends. The CDR3 region has the DNA TGTGCCAGTAGTAGGAGGAACGTGGCAGATACGCAGTATTTT. Translating it yields CASSRRNVADTQYF.

V is TRBV5-1 and J is TRBJ2-1, with 8 positions matching TRBD1. The trim removed 6 bases at V and 7 bases at J, leaving 15 bases unmatched. CDR3 length: 16 amino acids. Germline-derived CDR1 and CDR2 are SGHRS and YFSETQ. CDR3 amino acids: CASTIAPQGARNEQFF. CDR3 nucleotide sequence: TGCGCCAGCACCATTGCCCCCCAGGGGGCGAGAAATGAGCAGTTCTTC.

The chain employs TRBV28 and TRBJ1-6; possibly TRBD1 for D (6 bases). With 6 bases removed from V and 5 bases from J, the gap between germline ends came to 17 bases. This CDR3 has 16 residues. The germline V gene has CDR1 MDHEN and CDR2 SYDVKM. CDR3: CASSPLRGIDNSPLHF. The CDR3 DNA follows: TGTGCCAGCAGCCCTTTGAGGGGGATTGATAATTCACCCCTCCACTTT.

CDR3 in amino acids: CASSLVRSGNSYEQYF. In DNA, the CDR3 is TGTGCCAGCAGCTTAGTGAGGAGCGGCAACTCCTACGAGCAGTACTTC. The chain recombines TRBV7-2 with TRBJ2-7, with D possibly TRBD2 on 5 matching bases. The germline V gene encodes CDR1 SGHTA and CDR2 FQGNSA. The CDR3 sequence is 16 residues long. Trimming left V 1 base short and J 0 bases short, with 13 bases between. Together with reference TRBV7-2 and TRBJ2-7, the CDR3 gives the full variable domain: GAGVSQSPSNKVTEKGKDVELRCDPISGHTALYWYRQSLGQGLEFLIYFQGNSAPDKSGLPSDRFSAERTGGSVSTLTIQRTQQEDSAVYLCASSLVRSGNSYEQYFGPGTRLTVT.

The chain recombines TRBV19 with TRBJ1-5, with D hard to call. Trimming shortened V by 5 bases and J by 2 bases, and 10 bases separated the two germline ends. This CDR3 has 14 residues. The germline gives CDR1 LNHDA, CDR2 SQIVND (reference sequence). CDR3 DNA: TGTGCCAGTAGTTCCGGGGAAGGCAATCAGCCCCAGCATTTT. Protein: CASSSGEGNQPQHF.

The chain joins TRBV7-2 to TRBJ2-3; the D is unclear. Deletions cut 0 bases from V and 6 bases from J, with 1 base between. Germline loops: CDR1 SGHTA, CDR2 FQGNSA. The CDR3 sequence is 11 residues long. The CDR3 sequence is CASSLADTQYF. CDR3 DNA sequence: TGTGCCAGCAGCTTAGCGGATACGCAGTATTTT.

V usage is TRBV29-1 and J usage is TRBJ1-3; 7 bases fit TRBD1. Trimming at V came to 2 bases and at J to 0 bases, leaving 13 bases not matched to a gene. Germline lookup yields CDR1 SQVTM and CDR2 ANQGSEA. The CDR3 is 18 residues long. CDR3 residues: CSVERPQDRTTSGNTIYF. CDR3 DNA sequence: TGCAGCGTTGAACGGCCCCAGGACAGGACAACCTCTGGAAACACCATATATTTT.

This clone was recorded only once. The CDR3 region has the DNA TGTGCCAGCAGCTTAAAAGGTGGCAGGCGAGACGGAAACACCATATATTTT. Translated, it gives CASSLKGGRRDGNTIYF. This chain links TRBV7-3 with TRBJ1-3; no reliable D call. The V gene's germline CDR1 is SGHTA and CDR2 FQGTGA. V lost 1 base and J lost 4, with 17 bases in between. This CDR3 has 17 residues. The full variable domain, in which reference TRBV7-3 and TRBJ1-3 provide the parts outside the CDR3, is GAGVSQTPSNKVTEKGKYVELRCDPISGHTALYWYRQSLGQGPEFLIYFQGTGAADDSGLPNDRFFAVRPEGSVSTLKIQRTERGDSAVYLCASSLKGGRRDGNTIYFGEGSWLTVV.

The rearrangement uses TRBV6-5 and TRBJ2-1; TRBD1 matches 7 bases. CDR1 and CDR2 from the germline V gene are MNHEY and SVGAGI. V lost 5 bases and J lost 8; bases outside the gene matches: 3. The CDR3 sequence is 12 residues long. The CDR3 loop is CASSNRGHEQFF. DNA of the CDR3: TGTGCCAGCAGTAACAGGGGACATGAGCAGTTCTTC.

This clone was observed once. The germline gene is not matched at one end of the junction; a read error may be the cause. V and J are TRBV27 and TRBJ2-7; TRBD1 agrees at 9 bases. The CDR3 runs to 13 residues. In germline, CDR1 is MNHEY, CDR2 SMNVEV (reference sequence). DNA for the CDR3: TGTGCCAGCAGTTTGGAACCCGGGACAGGGAACCACTTC. It is translated as CASSLEPGTGNHF.

This clone showed up just a few times. The CDR3: CASSRTGVYGYTF. Written as DNA, the CDR3 is TGTGCCAGCAGCCGGACAGGAGTCTATGGCTACACCTTC. The chain uses TRBV28 and TRBJ1-2, with 7 bases matching TRBD1. Germline lookup yields CDR1 MDHEN and CDR2 SYDVKM. CDR3 length equals 13 residues. Losses at the gene ends were 6 bases for V and 4 bases for J; bases not matched to a gene: 5.

V and J are TRBV20-1 and TRBJ1-1; the D gene is possibly TRBD1 (6 bases). The germline gives CDR1 DFQATT, CDR2 SNEGSKA (reference sequence). The CDR3 extends over 11 amino acids. The V end lost 3 bases, the J end lost 7 bases, and 9 bases lay between the germline ends. CDR3 in DNA: TGCAGTGCTAGGTGGACAGATGAAGCTTTCTTT. Translated, it gives CSARWTDEAFF.

This clone was seen only once. J is TRBJ2-7 and V is TRBV4-2; the match to TRBD2 covers 14 bases. With 4 bases clipped from V and 5 bases from J, the junction kept 1 base outside the gene matches. This CDR3 comprises 14 residues. Per the germline V gene, CDR1 is LGHNA and CDR2 is YNFKEQ. CDR3 DNA: TGTGCCAGCAGCCCGGGACTAGCGGGAGACGAGCAGTACTTC. Protein sequence: CASSPGLAGDEQYF.

The chain links TRBV11-1 to TRBJ2-5; D remains ambiguous. Per the germline V gene, CDR1 is SGHAT and CDR2 is FQDESV (reference sequence). Trimming took 1 base from V and 4 from J, leaving 7 bases between them. The CDR3 runs 13 residues. CDR3 DNA sequence: TGTGCCAGCAGCTTAGGGGCCCTAGAGACCCAGTACTTC. This gives the protein CASSLGALETQYF.

The rearrangement uses TRBV29-1 and TRBJ2-3; the match to TRBD1 covers 8 bases. CDR1 and CDR2 from the germline V gene are SQVTM and ANQGSEA. The ends lost 7 bases at V and 11 bases at J; junction bases unmatched: 8. The CDR3 is 11 residues long. The CDR3 loop is CSALRTGRQYF. CDR3 nucleotide sequence: TGCAGCGCACTACGGACAGGGAGGCAGTATTTT.

The chain recombines TRBV28 with TRBJ1-2; D might be TRBD1 (6 bases). Trimming removed 3 bases at V and 5 bases at J, with 16 bases between. CDR1 and CDR2 (germline): MDHEN, SYDVKM. The CDR3 has 15 residues. The CDR3 coding sequence is TGTGCCAGCAGTTTTGGTCCAGGGGCGGGGTATGGCTACACCTTC. It translates to CASSFGPGAGYGYTF.

V gene TRBV7-9 combines with J gene TRBJ2-7; 13 bases agree with TRBD2. Germline V gene sequence: CDR1 SEHNR, CDR2 FQNEAQ (reference sequence). The CDR3 is 17 amino acids. The V gene end was trimmed by 5 bases and the J gene end by 6 bases; junction bases not matched to a gene: 13. As DNA, the CDR3 is TGTGCCAGCAGCACAACCCTACTAGCGGGAGGGCCCGTCGAGCAGTACTTC. It codes for CASSTTLLAGGPVEQYF.

The chain is built from TRBV28 and TRBJ2-2, with 14 nucleotides matching TRBD2. CDR1 and CDR2 (germline): MDHEN, SYDVKM. The CDR3 spans 18 residues. The V segment lost 5 bases and the J segment 7 bases; nucleotides outside the gene matches: 12. The DNA for the CDR3 is TGTGCCAGCAGTCCGTGGACTAGCGGGAGGAGGGTTAACGGGGAGCTGTTTTTT. It encodes CASSPWTSGRRVNGELFF. The complete variable domain, with remaining parts taken from reference TRBV28 and TRBJ2-2, reads DVKVTQSSRYLVKRTGEKVFLECVQDMDHENMFWYRQDPGLGLRLIYFSYDVKMKEKGDIPEGYSVSREKKERFSLILESASTNQTSMYLCASSPWTSGRRVNGELFFGEGSRLTVL.

V and J are TRBV7-2 and TRBJ2-1, with D maybe TRBD1 (6 bases). CDR1 and CDR2 from the germline V gene are SGHTA and FQGNSA. Deletions cut 6 bases from V and 9 bases from J, with 12 bases between. The CDR3 length is 12 residues. The CDR3 sequence: CASRAQGSEQFF. CDR3 DNA sequence: TGTGCCAGCAGGGCACAGGGCAGTGAGCAGTTCTTC. The full variable domain, rest sourced from reference TRBV7-2 and TRBJ2-1, is GAGVSQSPSNKVTEKGKDVELRCDPISGHTALYWYRQSLGQGLEFLIYFQGNSAPDKSGLPSDRFSAERTGGSVSTLTIQRTQQEDSAVYLCASRAQGSEQFFGPGTRLTVL.

The gene calls are TRBV5-5 and TRBJ2-2; D call uncertain. Trimming removed 4 bases from V and 7 bases from J, with 14 bases in between. This CDR3 region has 14 residues. The germline CDR1 and CDR2 sequences are SGHKS and YYEKEE (reference sequence). The DNA for the CDR3 is TGTGCCAGCAGCCCCCGGGTGGTTCTCGGGGAGCTGTTTTTT. Its protein is CASSPRVVLGELFF.

This rearrangement joins TRBV11-2 to TRBJ2-7; 8 bases map to TRBD2. Trimming removed 5 bases from V and 1 base from J; junction bases left unmatched: 4. Germline assignment: CDR1 SGHAT and CDR2 FQNNGV. CDR3 length equals 14 residues. This CDR3 is CASSQAGVSYEQYF. The DNA of the CDR3 is TGTGCCAGCAGCCAAGCGGGGGTTTCCTACGAGCAGTACTTC.

The J gene is TRBJ2-5, the V gene TRBV5-1; D is unresolved. The CDR3 extends over 13 amino acids. Trimming pared 4 bases from V and 2 bases from J, leaving 9 bases between. CDR1 and CDR2 from the germline V gene are SGHRS and YFSETQ. The CDR3 loop reads CASSGELQETQYF. In nucleotides, the CDR3 is TGCGCCAGCAGCGGCGAACTGCAAGAGACCCAGTACTTC.

The rearrangement links TRBV7-9 to TRBJ2-4; weak D call: TRBD1 (5 bases). The V gene's germline CDR1 is SEHNR and CDR2 FQNEAQ (reference sequence). V was clipped by 6 bases and J by 6 bases, with 9 bases between them. The length of the CDR3 is 12 residues. Written as DNA, the CDR3 is TGTGCCAGCAGTCACCAGGGAAACATTCAGTACTTC. Its translation is CASSHQGNIQYF.

The chain is built from TRBV18 and TRBJ2-7; D is unresolved. The V end was cut by 2 bases, the J end by 1 base, with 12 bases between. The CDR3 is 15 amino acids. CDR1 and CDR2 (germline): KGHSH, LQKENI. In nucleotides, the CDR3 is TGTGCCAGCTCACCATCTGGGGATCGGTCCTACGAGCAGTACTTC. Translating it yields CASSPSGDRSYEQYF.

The gene calls are TRBV28 and TRBJ2-5; TRBD2 is a possible D gene (5 bases). In germline, CDR1 is MDHEN, CDR2 SYDVKM. This CDR3 is 17 amino acids long. V lost 3 bases and J 1 base, leaving 18 bases between the germline ends. CDR3 bases: TGTGCCAGCAGTTTCCCCCGGACTGTACAGCTCCAAGAGACCCAGTACTTC. Translation gives CASSFPRTVQLQETQYF.

The V and J genes are TRBV14 and TRBJ1-3; TRBD1 matches at 7 bases. This CDR3 spans 17 amino acids. Germline trimming cut 2 bases from V and 3 bases from J; bases unmatched to any gene: 10. Germline values: CDR1 SGHDN, CDR2 FVKESK. Here the CDR3 reads CASSQRQGESSGNTIYF. The DNA for the CDR3 is TGTGCCAGCAGCCAACGACAGGGCGAGTCAAGTGGAAACACCATATATTTT.

This chain connects TRBV10-3 to TRBJ2-5; 13 nucleotides align to TRBD2. Germline assignment: CDR1 ENHRY and CDR2 SYGVKD. This CDR3 has 16 amino acids. V gave up 0 bases and J gave up 5 bases; unmatched junction bases: 3. CDR3: CAISESKTSGRETQYF. CDR3 nucleotide sequence: TGTGCCATCAGTGAGTCGAAGACTAGCGGGAGGGAGACCCAGTACTTC.

The chain employs TRBV4-3 and TRBJ1-3; TRBD1 aligns across 8 bases. From germline, CDR1 is LGHNA and CDR2 YSLEER. This CDR3 has 17 amino acids. J lost 0 bases, V lost 3 bases, and 7 bases had no gene match. CDR3 region: CASSQYRGSSSGNTIYF. CDR3 sequence (DNA): TGCGCCAGCAGCCAGTACAGGGGGTCTAGCTCTGGAAACACCATATATTTT.

The CDR3 DNA follows: TGTGCCAGCAGACAGGTTAATCAGCCCCAGCATTTT. Amino acid sequence: CASRQVNQPQHF. The chain carries TRBV28 and TRBJ1-5, with D possibly being TRBD1 (5 bases). V lost 6 bases and J lost 4, with 7 bases in between. The V gene's germline CDR1 is MDHEN and CDR2 SYDVKM. This CDR3 region has 12 residues.

The chain employs TRBV6-5 and TRBJ1-4; TRBD1 aligns across 9 bases. This CDR3 has 14 amino acids. V dropped 5 bases and J dropped 7; count of bases not matched to a gene: 5. Germline CDR1 MNHEY, CDR2 SVGAGI. CDR3 region: CASSGGQGGEKLFF. Here the CDR3 DNA reads TGTGCCAGCAGTGGGGGACAGGGCGGTGAAAAACTGTTTTTT.

The V gene is TRBV4-1, the J gene TRBJ2-1; 13 bases agree with TRBD2. The CDR3 has 16 amino acids. J gave up 6 bases and V 3 bases, and 5 bases lay outside the gene matches. CDR1 and CDR2 (germline): MGHRA, YSYEKL. In nucleotides, the CDR3 is TGCGCCAGCAGCCAGCCTACTAGCGGGAGGGCCAATGAGCAGTTCTTC. Its protein product is CASSQPTSGRANEQFF.

The chain carries TRBV19 and TRBJ2-2, with D uncertain. CDR1 is LNHDA, CDR2 SQIVND, per germline (reference sequence). V was clipped by 5 bases and J by 2 bases, with 12 bases between them. The CDR3 consists of 15 residues. CDR3 loop: CASSARMFNTGELFF. CDR3 nucleotides: TGTGCCAGTAGTGCTAGGATGTTTAACACCGGGGAGCTGTTTTTT.